This entry lists 31 T cell receptor beta chains sequenced from one sample in a study of beta chain features in type 1 diabetes. Their cognate antigens are unknown. Broader study findings: Moderately but significantly shorter TCRB CDR3s were found in Type 1 diabetes patients in all four CD4+ subsets.

Of the isolated RNA, all was reverse transcribed, and so the sequenced material was expressed TCRB transcripts. Some clones are missing from TCRdb's copy, which holds only in-frame ones; the method was immunoSEQ multiplex PCR. The sample contains 300,000 to 350,000 clones, approximately 12% of which appear only once. The material sequenced was naive CD4+ T cells from blood. All receptors come from a woman aged 18 to 35 with type 1 diabetes.

This clone has a handful of counts. The chain has TRBV7-9 and TRBJ2-7; TRBD1 is a possible D gene (6 bases). The V gene lost 6 bases and the J gene lost 7 bases, with 16 bases spanning the gap. CDR1 and CDR2 (germline): SEHNR, FQNEAQ (reference sequence). This CDR3 is built from 13 residues. The CDR3 sequence is CASRRQQGGEQYV. CDR3 DNA sequence: TGTGCCAGCAGAAGACAACAGGGTGGGGAGCAGTACGTC.

This clone was picked up a small number of times. The gene calls are TRBV11-2 and TRBJ2-1; D remains ambiguous. The CDR3 has 15 residues. CDR1 SGHAT and CDR2 FQNNGV come from the germline V gene. Trimming left V 5 bases short and J 0 bases short, with 11 bases between. The CDR3 loop reads CASSPESGSYNEQFF. CDR3 nucleotide sequence: TGTGCCAGCAGCCCCGAATCGGGCTCCTACAATGAGCAGTTCTTC.

The chain has TRBV4-3 and TRBJ2-5, with 7 bases lining up with TRBD2. V was clipped by 4 bases and J by 4 bases; unmatched bases: 12. Germline V gene sequence: CDR1 LGHNA, CDR2 YSLEER. The CDR3 is 16 amino acids. The CDR3 DNA reads as TGCGCCAGCAGCCGGGGAGCGGGGACCTCCGCAGAGACCCAGTACTTC. Amino acid sequence: CASSRGAGTSAETQYF.

As for this clone: This specimen includes other DNA sequences encoding the same CDR3. The V call is TRBV6-5, the J call TRBJ1-1; D is unclear. The V end was cut by 5 bases, the J end by 1 base, with 5 bases between. The CDR3 is 12 residues long. The germline gives CDR1 MNHEY, CDR2 SVGAGI. The DNA for the CDR3 is TGTGCCAGCAGTCGGGGGAACACTGAAGCTTTCTTT. It specifies CASSRGNTEAFF.

This clone was counted a few times. The genes are TRBV7-2 and TRBJ2-5; D is ambiguous. The ends were cut back, 1 base at V and 0 bases at J, with 9 bases in the middle. CDR3 size: 15 residues. Per the germline V gene, CDR1 is SGHTA and CDR2 is FQGNSA. CDR3 protein: CASSLGAGYQETQYF. The CDR3 DNA reads TGTGCCAGCAGCTTAGGAGCCGGGTACCAAGAGACCCAGTACTTC. The variable domain in full, completed from reference TRBV7-2 and TRBJ2-5, reads GAGVSQSPSNKVTEKGKDVELRCDPISGHTALYWYRQSLGQGLEFLIYFQGNSAPDKSGLPSDRFSAERTGGSVSTLTIQRTQQEDSAVYLCASSLGAGYQETQYFGPGTRLLVL.

Only a few counts were recorded for this clone. The CDR3 loop reads CASSVVSQGPGELFF. The CDR3 region has the DNA TGTGCCAGCAGCGTAGTTTCCCAGGGTCCCGGGGAGCTGTTTTTT. The chain is built from TRBV9 and TRBJ2-2; maybe TRBD1 (5 bases). Germline V gene sequence: CDR1 SGDLS, CDR2 YYNGEE. Trimming removed 0 bases from V and 6 bases from J, with 12 bases in between. There are 15 residues in the CDR3.

In its sample, this clone was seen a few times. V usage is TRBV25-1 and J usage is TRBJ1-1, with 9 bases fitting TRBD1. Germline-derived CDR1 and CDR2 are MGHDK and SYGVNS. CDR3 length: 13 amino acids. V lost 5 bases and J lost 7; bases outside the gene matches: 5. In DNA, the CDR3 is TGTGCCAGCAGTAACAGGGGGCGCGATGAAGCTTTCTTT. Protein product: CASSNRGRDEAFF. The entire variable domain, with the rest obtained from reference TRBV25-1 and TRBJ1-1, is as follows: EADIYQTPRYLVIGTGKKITLECSQTMGHDKMYWYQQDPGMELHLIHYSYGVNSTEKGDLSSESTVSRIRTEHFPLTLESARPSHTSQYLCASSNRGRDEAFFGQGTRLTVV.

This clone appeared a few times. This chain links TRBV6-5 with TRBJ2-5, with a possible D match to TRBD2 (5 bases). CDR1 and CDR2 from the germline V gene are MNHEY and SVGAGI. Trimming removed 2 bases at V and 1 base at J, with 11 bases between. This CDR3 is 15 amino acids long. The CDR3 reads CASSYGNGLQETQYF. The DNA of the CDR3 is TGTGCCAGCAGTTACGGAAACGGACTCCAAGAGACCCAGTACTTC.

Here the CDR3 reads CASSLGILAGGYRFF. Written as DNA, the CDR3 is TGTGCCAGCAGTTTAGGTATCCTAGCTGGTGGGTATCGGTTCTTC. V and J are TRBV28 and TRBJ2-1; a possible D gene is TRBD2 (5 bases). The CDR3 loop spans 15 amino acids. Between the trimmed V and J ends, which lost 2 bases and 15 bases, there was a span of 23 bases. Germline CDR1 is MDHEN and CDR2 is SYDVKM.

This clone was counted only a few times. V gene TRBV9 combines with J gene TRBJ2-1; D might be TRBD1 (5 bases). V was shortened by 0 bases and J by 6 bases, with 7 bases between the two germline ends. Germline V gene data show CDR1 as SGDLS and CDR2 as YYNGEE. The length of the CDR3 is 13 residues. This CDR3 reads CASSVGQSNEQFF. DNA for the CDR3: TGTGCCAGCAGCGTAGGACAGAGCAATGAGCAGTTCTTC.

V is TRBV6-5 and J is TRBJ1-1; D is uncertain. The V end was cut by 0 bases, the J end by 1 base, with 9 bases between. CDR1 MNHEY and CDR2 SVGAGI come from the germline V gene. This CDR3 region has 15 residues. The CDR3 DNA is TGTGCCAGCAGTTACTCGAGGCGGGGGAACACTGAAGCTTTCTTT. Amino acid sequence: CASSYSRRGNTEAFF.

Written as DNA, the CDR3 is TGTGCCTGGAGGCCCAAGCACAGGTTGGGGTCTTACGAGCAGTACGTC. As protein: CAWRPKHRLGSYEQYV. The chain employs TRBV30 and TRBJ2-7; weak D call: TRBD1 (5 bases). The CDR3 has 16 amino acids. Trimming removed 3 bases from V and 4 bases from J, with 22 bases in between. In germline, CDR1 is GTSNPN, CDR2 SVGIG (reference sequence).

The rearrangement links TRBV18 to TRBJ2-7; 8 bases align to TRBD1. The CDR3 length is 15 residues. Losses at the gene ends were 6 bases for V and 5 bases for J; bases not matched to a gene: 12. Per the germline V gene, CDR1 is KGHSH and CDR2 is LQKENI. The CDR3 bases are TGTGCCAGCTCGCCGCCCCAGGGGGCACGCGACGAGCAGTACTTC. Residues: CASSPPQGARDEQYF.

This chain joins TRBV6-6 and TRBJ1-2, with D perhaps TRBD1 (6 bases). This CDR3 is 13 amino acids long. Germline CDR1 reads MNHNY; CDR2 reads SVGAGI (reference sequence). V was shortened by 6 bases and J by 2 bases, with 10 bases between the two germline ends. DNA of the CDR3: TGTGCCAGCAGGGCAGGGGAAAACTATGGCTACACCTTC. Its protein product is CASRAGENYGYTF.

The chain combines TRBV6-6 with TRBJ2-1; no firm D call. V was trimmed by 8 bases and J by 4 bases, leaving 6 bases between them. The CDR3 totals 11 residues. Germline V gene data show CDR1 as MNHNY and CDR2 as SVGAGI (reference sequence). CDR3 nucleotides: TGTGCCAGCGGAGAGTACAATGAGCAGTTCTTC. Amino acids: CASGEYNEQFF.

V gene TRBV9 combines with J gene TRBJ1-2; no reliable D call. The CDR3 length is 13 residues. V was clipped by 1 base and J by 6 bases, with 10 bases between them. Germline V gives CDR1 SGDLS, CDR2 YYNGEE. The DNA of the CDR3 is TGTGCCAGCAGCGTAAGCCAGGAAGATGGCTACACCTTC. This sequence encodes CASSVSQEDGYTF.

The chain's CDR3 is CASSEAFLGWEYF. The CDR3 DNA follows: TGTGCCAGCAGTGAAGCATTCCTCGGGTGGGAGTACTTC. The chain recombines TRBV27 with TRBJ2-4; D uncertain. Trimming cost V 5 bases and J 14 bases, with 19 bases left between them. This CDR3 spans 13 amino acids. Germline V CDR1 and CDR2: MNHEY, SMNVEV (reference sequence).

This clone showed up just a few times. The same CDR3 can be traced to other DNA sequences in this sample. This sequence joins TRBV2 and TRBJ1-2; tentative D call: TRBD1 (6 bases). With 3 bases removed from V and 4 bases from J, the gap between germline ends came to 6 bases. Germline CDR1 SNHLY, CDR2 FYNNEI. The CDR3 totals 12 residues. This chain's CDR3 is CASSETGYGYTF. The CDR3 DNA follows: TGTGCCAGCAGTGAGACAGGCTATGGCTACACCTTC.

The chain employs TRBV27 and TRBJ1-1, with D unresolved. The CDR3 is 11 residues long. The germline V gene has CDR1 MNHEY and CDR2 SMNVEV (reference sequence). Trimming shortened V by 2 bases and J by 7 bases, and 5 bases separated the two germline ends. In DNA form, the CDR3 reads TGTGCCAGCAGTTTACGGGGTGAAGCTTTCTTT. Amino acid sequence: CASSLRGEAFF.

This sequence joins TRBV21-1 and TRBJ2-7; the DNA was not compared with TRBD2, the D call given in the table. TRBV21-1 is a known pseudogene. This CDR3 has 15 residues. In DNA, the CDR3 is TGTGCCAGCAGCAAAAAGTTGCGGGGGAACTACGAGCAGTACTTC. Translation gives CASSKKLRGNYEQYF.

This clone showed up just a few times. The CDR3, as DNA: TGTGCCAGCAGCTTCCTAGCGGGGGCAGAATACGAGCAGTACGTC. Residues: CASSFLAGAEYEQYV. The rearrangement joins TRBV7-2 to TRBJ2-7, with 10 nucleotides matching TRBD2. The CDR3 covers 15 residues. V was clipped by 3 bases and J by 4 bases; unmatched bases: 6. In germline, CDR1 is SGHTA, CDR2 FQGNSA.

This clone was seen a few times. The chain has TRBV5-1 and TRBJ2-7, with TRBD1 matching over 7 bases. Germline V gene data show CDR1 as SGHRS and CDR2 as YFSETQ. J lost 0 bases, V lost 4 bases, and 10 bases had no gene match. This CDR3 comprises 16 residues. The CDR3 is CASSPTRQGSSYEQYF. DNA for the CDR3: TGCGCCAGCAGCCCGACCCGACAGGGAAGCTCCTACGAGCAGTACTTC.

This clone was detected a few times. The CDR3: CASSLGQITGELFF. DNA for the CDR3: TGTGCCAGTAGCTTGGGACAGATCACCGGGGAGCTGTTTTTT. The V gene is TRBV19, the J gene TRBJ2-2; 7 nucleotides match TRBD1. Germline-derived CDR1 and CDR2 are LNHDA and SQIVND (reference sequence). The CDR3 loop spans 14 amino acids. Trimming at V came to 6 bases and at J to 4 bases, leaving 5 bases not matched to a gene. Full variable domain (rest looked up from reference TRBV19 and TRBJ2-2): DGGITQSPKYLFRKEGQNVTLSCEQNLNHDAMYWYRQDPGQGLRLIYYSQIVNDFQKGDIAEGYSVSREKKESFPLTVTSAQKNPTAFYLCASSLGQITGELFFGEGSRLTVL.

This clone has just a few counts. This rearrangement joins TRBV5-4 to TRBJ2-4, with 9 bases matching TRBD1. V was clipped by 3 bases and J by 8 bases; unmatched bases: 6. The CDR3 is 14 residues long. CDR1 SGHNT and CDR2 YYREEE come from the germline V gene (reference sequence). The CDR3 DNA sequence: TGTGCCAGCAGCTCACAGGGGGCGGTGGACATTCAGTACTTC. Protein: CASSSQGAVDIQYF. Together with reference TRBV5-4 and TRBJ2-4, the CDR3 gives the full variable domain: ETGVTQSPTHLIKTRGQQVTLRCSSQSGHNTVSWYQQALGQGPQFIFQYYREEENGRGNFPPRFSGLQFPNYSSELNVNALELDDSALYLCASSSQGAVDIQYFGAGTRLSVL.

This clone was seen more than once but under ten times. The CDR3 loop is CATSRGALARPNTGELFF. In DNA form, the CDR3 reads TGTGCCACCAGCAGAGGGGCCCTAGCTCGCCCGAACACCGGGGAGCTGTTTTTT. The V and J genes are TRBV15 and TRBJ2-2, with a tentative D call TRBD2 (5 bases). V lost 1 base and J lost 0, with 15 bases in between. There are 18 residues in the CDR3. Germline V gene lookup returns CDR1 LNHNV and CDR2 YYDKDF (reference sequence).

The sample holds a few counts of this clone. CDR3: CASSLDTYNEQFF. In nucleotides, the CDR3 is TGTGCCAGCAGCTTAGACACTTACAATGAGCAGTTCTTC. The chain recombines TRBV11-2 with TRBJ2-1; D gene ambiguous. The CDR3 totals 13 residues. V lost 0 bases and J lost 4, with 4 bases in between. The germline CDR1 and CDR2 sequences are SGHAT and FQNNGV.

The gene calls are TRBV7-2 and TRBJ1-2, with 7 nucleotides matching TRBD1. Germline values: CDR1 SGHTA, CDR2 FQGNSA. With 5 bases clipped from V and 5 bases from J, the junction kept 11 bases outside the gene matches. The CDR3 runs 15 residues. CDR3 region: CASSGAGTVPYGYTF. As DNA, the CDR3 is TGTGCCAGCAGCGGAGCTGGGACAGTACCTTATGGCTACACCTTC.

This clone was recorded a few times. This rearrangement joins TRBV6-5 to TRBJ2-7, with 7 bases that match TRBD2. Germline CDR1 is MNHEY and CDR2 is SVGAGI. The length of the CDR3 is 14 residues. J was trimmed by 2 bases and V by 5 bases; bases with no gene match: 6. Here the CDR3 DNA reads TGTGCCAGCAGTCCGACGCTAGCGGCCTACGAGCAGTACGTC. Translating it yields CASSPTLAAYEQYV.

The sample holds a few counts of this clone. As DNA, the CDR3 is TGTGCCAGCAGTTACCGGTCCGCTTCCTACAATGAGCAGTTCTTC. Translating gives CASSYRSASYNEQFF. This chain joins TRBV6-5 and TRBJ2-1; D gene uncertain. This CDR3 has 15 amino acids. Germline CDR1 reads MNHEY; CDR2 reads SVGAGI. V was trimmed by 2 bases and J by 1 base, leaving 9 bases between them.

The V gene is TRBV9, the J gene TRBJ1-1; 10 bases match TRBD1. The germline CDR1 and CDR2 sequences are SGDLS and YYNGEE. The CDR3 contains 16 residues. V lost 3 bases and J lost 3; bases outside the gene matches: 8. This CDR3 is CASSARDRGYHTEAFF. CDR3 nucleotide sequence: TGTGCCAGCAGCGCCAGGGACAGGGGTTACCACACTGAAGCTTTCTTT.

This chain links TRBV19 with TRBJ2-6; TRBD2 agrees at 10 bases. Germline-derived CDR1 and CDR2 are LNHDA and SQIVND (reference sequence). J lost 1 base, V lost 5 bases, and 8 bases had no gene match. This CDR3 comprises 18 residues. The CDR3 region has the DNA TGTGCCAGTAGTCCCCTTACTAGCGGGAAATCTGGGGCCAACGTCCTGACTTTC. Its protein product is CASSPLTSGKSGANVLTF.